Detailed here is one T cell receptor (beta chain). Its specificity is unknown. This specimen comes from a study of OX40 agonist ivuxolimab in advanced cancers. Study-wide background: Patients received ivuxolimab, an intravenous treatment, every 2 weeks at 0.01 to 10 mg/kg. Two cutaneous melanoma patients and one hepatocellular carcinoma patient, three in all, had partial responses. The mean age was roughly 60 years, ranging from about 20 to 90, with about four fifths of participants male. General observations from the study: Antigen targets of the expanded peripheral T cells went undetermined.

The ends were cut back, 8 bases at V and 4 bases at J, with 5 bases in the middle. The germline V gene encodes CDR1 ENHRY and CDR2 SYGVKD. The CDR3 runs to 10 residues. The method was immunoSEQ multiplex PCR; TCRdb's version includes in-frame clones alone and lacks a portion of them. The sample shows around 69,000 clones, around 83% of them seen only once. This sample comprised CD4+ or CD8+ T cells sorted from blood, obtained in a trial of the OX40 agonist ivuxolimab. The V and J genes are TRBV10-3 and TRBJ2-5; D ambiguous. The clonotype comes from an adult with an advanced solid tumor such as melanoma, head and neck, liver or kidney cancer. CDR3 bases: TGTGCCATCGGAAGAGAGACCCAGTACTTC. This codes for CAIGRETQYF.